This T cell receptor beta chain is drawn from a study of patients and donors after allogeneic stem cell transplantation. TCRdb used MiXCR to reprocess the RT-PCR reads, holding one entry per CDR3 protein. The sample carries over 65,000 distinct CDR3 sequences, around a quarter recorded once. The CDR3 runs to 12 residues. Germline V CDR1 and CDR2: KGHSH, LQKENI. With V trimmed by 8 bases and J by 2 bases, 3 bases remained unmatched. This TCR was recovered from a human donor who was either an allogeneic HSCT recipient or a stem cell or donor lymphocyte infusion donor (not recorded which). It is not recorded whose cells these are; they may come from a transplant donor. The chain links TRBV18 to TRBJ2-7; 7 nucleotides agree with TRBD1. The sample taken for sequencing was blood, either unsorted or a sorted T cell fraction (not recorded which). This CDR3 reads CASQGQTYEQYF. For the CDR3, the DNA is TGTGCCAGCCAGGGACAGACCTACGAGCAGTACTTC.